What follows describes a single TCR beta chain. Its antigen is currently unknown. This specimen comes from a study of radiotherapy plus CTLA-4 blockade in lung cancer. On the study more broadly: Among all patients, around 19% showed objective responses, while roughly 34% had disease control. Study results and caveats: After treatment with radiotherapy plus ipilimumab, TCR clones that came from the tumor expanded in blood. Together with interferon-beta, which increased in serum after radiation, early dynamic changes in blood T cell clones were reportedly the best predictors of response.

The germline CDR1 and CDR2 sequences are LNHDA and SQIVND (reference sequence). Trimming took 1 base from V and 2 from J, leaving 6 bases between them. The CDR3 is made up of 14 amino acids. The study gave focal radiation plus ipilimumab CTLA-4 blockade to patients with chemo-refractory metastatic non-small-cell lung cancer. Some clones are missing from TCRdb's copy, which holds only in-frame ones; the method was immunoSEQ multiplex PCR. The sample consists of approximately 100,000 clones, approximately 81% of them appearing once. The source was peripheral blood, collected from a patient treated with radiotherapy plus ipilimumab. The source is a human donor with non-small cell lung cancer that progressed on radiotherapy plus ipilimumab. Some clones in this sample may be carry-over from other donors' samples. This sequence joins TRBV19 and TRBJ2-4; D is undetermined. CDR3 DNA sequence: TGTGCCAGTAGTATAGTTGCGTCCAAAAACATTCAGTACTTC. Protein: CASSIVASKNIQYF. The full variable domain, in which reference TRBV19 and TRBJ2-4 provide the parts outside the CDR3, is DGGITQSPKYLFRKEGQNVTLSCEQNLNHDAMYWYRQDPGQGLRLIYYSQIVNDFQKGDIAEGYSVSREKKESFPLTVTSAQKNPTAFYLCASSIVASKNIQYFGAGTRLSVL.